The 27 T cell receptor beta chains listed next were all sequenced from one sample in a study of cytomegalovirus exposure and HLA in healthy donors. Primers included in the PCR were 60 Vbeta and 13 Jbeta primers. The repertoire was sequenced with immunoSEQ multiplex PCR; TCRdb's copy has only in-frame clones and lacks some. Among 100,000 to 150,000 clones listed, 75% to 85% were seen once. The sequenced sample was PBMCs. The receptors derive from a man aged 25-45 years in good health and CMV-seropositive.

V usage is TRBV7-3 and J usage is TRBJ2-1; no definite D call. Deletions cut 4 bases from V and 4 bases from J, with 14 bases between. In germline, CDR1 is SGHTA, CDR2 FQGTGA. The CDR3 loop spans 15 amino acids. The chain's CDR3 is CASSSKPNSYNEQFF. Written as DNA, the CDR3 is TGTGCCAGCAGCTCAAAACCGAACTCGTACAATGAGCAGTTCTTC.

This clone was picked up one time. The genes are TRBV25-1 and TRBJ1-1; D is ambiguous. The CDR3 loop spans 15 amino acids. Germline assignment: CDR1 MGHDK and CDR2 SYGVNS. Trimming shortened V by 5 bases and J by 7 bases, and 20 bases separated the two germline ends. The CDR3 sequence is CASSPQQTEKLEAFF. In nucleotides, the CDR3 is TGTGCCAGCAGTCCCCAGCAAACAGAGAAACTTGAAGCTTTCTTT.

The J gene is TRBJ1-1, the V gene TRBV9; a weak D match, TRBD1 (5 bases). The CDR3 has 14 amino acids. The V gene lost 0 bases and the J gene lost 2 bases, with 8 bases spanning the gap. CDR1 is SGDLS and CDR2 is YYNGEE in the germline V gene. The CDR3 DNA sequence: TGTGCCAGCAGCGTAGCCGACAGCAACACTGAAGCTTTCTTT. It specifies CASSVADSNTEAFF. Looking up the rest from reference TRBV9 and TRBJ1-1 gives the full variable domain: DSGVTQTPKHLITATGQRVTLRCSPRSGDLSVYWYQQSLDQGLQFLIQYYNGEERAKGNILERFSAQQFPDLHSELNLSSLELGDSALYFCASSVADSNTEAFFGQGTRLTVV.

This rearrangement joins TRBV14 to TRBJ2-7, with 11 bases lining up with TRBD2. This CDR3 comprises 19 residues. V lost 4 bases and J lost 1; bases outside the gene matches: 15. In germline, CDR1 is SGHDN, CDR2 FVKESK. CDR3 sequence reads: CASSPWEGLAGGGSYEQYF. DNA of the CDR3: TGTGCCAGCAGCCCATGGGAAGGGCTAGCGGGGGGAGGGTCCTACGAGCAGTACTTC.

The chain employs TRBV19 and TRBJ1-3, with D tentatively TRBD1 (6 bases). Germline V gene data show CDR1 as LNHDA and CDR2 as SQIVND (reference sequence). V was cut by 5 bases and J by 1 base, with 9 bases left in between. The CDR3 spans 14 residues. DNA of the CDR3: TGTGCCAGTAGTCCCAGGGGATCTGGAAACACCATATATTTT. Residues: CASSPRGSGNTIYF.

The genes are TRBV5-1 and TRBJ1-6, with a tentative D call TRBD1 (5 bases). The ends were cut back, 0 bases at V and 6 bases at J, with 13 bases in the middle. The CDR3 consists of 16 residues. Germline V gives CDR1 SGHRS, CDR2 YFSETQ. The CDR3 region has the DNA TGCGCCAGCAGCTTGGTCCCAGGGCCCGTTAATTCACCCCTCCACTTT. Protein: CASSLVPGPVNSPLHF. Full variable domain (rest looked up from reference TRBV5-1 and TRBJ1-6): KAGVTQTPRYLIKTRGQQVTLSCSPISGHRSVSWYQQTPGQGLQFLFEYFSETQRNKGNFPGRFSGRQFSNSRSEMNVSTLELGDSALYLCASSLVPGPVNSPLHFGNGTRLTVT.

The rearrangement links TRBV29-1 to TRBJ2-1; possibly TRBD1 for D (6 bases). Germline V lookup: CDR1 SQVTM, CDR2 ANQGSEA. The CDR3 length is 14 residues. Trimming stripped 6 bases from V and 6 bases from J, with 18 bases between. The CDR3 spells CSVGRGRPGNEQFF. The CDR3 DNA reads TGCAGCGTGGGCAGGGGCCGTCCAGGCAATGAGCAGTTCTTC.

The V and J genes are TRBV14 and TRBJ2-3; possible D gene TRBD2, 6 bases. The CDR3 is 18 residues long. V lost 4 bases to trimming and J lost 4 bases, with 24 bases between them. Germline V gene lookup returns CDR1 SGHDN and CDR2 FVKESK. The CDR3 loop reads CASSLGGTAGMTADTQYF. Here the CDR3 DNA reads TGTGCCAGCAGCCTGGGGGGTACGGCTGGGATGACGGCAGATACGCAGTATTTT.

The V call is TRBV6-1, the J call TRBJ1-5, with D unresolved. This CDR3 region has 14 residues. Germline V gene lookup returns CDR1 MNHNS and CDR2 SASEGT. Trimming stripped 4 bases from V and 0 bases from J, with 7 bases between. The CDR3 bases are TGTGCCAGCAGTGGAGATTATAGCAATCAGCCCCAGCATTTT. This gives the protein CASSGDYSNQPQHF.

This clone was seen only once. This chain connects TRBV7-8 to TRBJ2-5; perhaps TRBD2 as D (5 bases). Per germline, CDR1 SGHVS and CDR2 FQNEAQ. V was shortened by 5 bases and J by 3 bases, with 7 bases between the two germline ends. The CDR3 spans 12 residues. CDR3 in amino acids: CASSPGKETQYF. In nucleotides, the CDR3 is TGTGCCAGCAGCCCCGGGAAAGAGACCCAGTACTTC.

This sequence joins TRBV11-2 and TRBJ2-7; D unresolved. The germline V gene has CDR1 SGHAT and CDR2 FQNNGV. Trimming pared 3 bases from V and 3 bases from J, leaving 18 bases between. CDR3 size: 16 residues. The CDR3 region has the DNA TGTGCCAGCAGCTTGGATGAAGATGTGTCGGGCTACGAGCAGTACTTC. Its protein is CASSLDEDVSGYEQYF.

The chain has TRBV27 and TRBJ1-1; the D gene is possibly TRBD1 (5 bases). The CDR3 loop spans 20 amino acids. Trimming cost V 1 base and J 0 bases, with 24 bases left between them. CDR1 and CDR2 (germline): MNHEY, SMNVEV (reference sequence). CDR3 loop: CASSLWGGLQGGDMNTEAFF. CDR3 nucleotide sequence: TGTGCCAGCAGTTTATGGGGGGGTCTCCAGGGTGGGGATATGAACACTGAAGCTTTCTTT.

This chain uses TRBV9 with TRBJ2-7, with 7 bases that match TRBD1. Trimming at V came to 4 bases and at J to 3 bases, leaving 4 bases not matched to a gene. Looked up from germline, CDR1 is SGDLS and CDR2 is YYNGEE. This CDR3 spans 13 amino acids. In nucleotides, the CDR3 is TGTGCCAGCAGCAAGTCAGGGGGCTACGAGCAGTACTTC. Encoded protein: CASSKSGGYEQYF.

V and J are TRBV7-2 and TRBJ2-1; the match to TRBD2 covers 11 bases. V was clipped by 4 bases and J by 10 bases; unmatched bases: 6. Per the germline V gene, CDR1 is SGHTA and CDR2 is FQGNSA. The length of the CDR3 is 14 residues. The CDR3 DNA is TGTGCCAGCAGCTGGCGGGCTAGCGGGGGGGAGCAGTTCTTC. Translation: CASSWRASGGEQFF.

The V gene is TRBV27, the J gene TRBJ2-1, with D possibly being TRBD2 (6 bases). Germline assignment: CDR1 MNHEY and CDR2 SMNVEV (reference sequence). The V gene lost 6 bases and the J gene lost 7 bases, with 13 bases spanning the gap. The CDR3 totals 13 residues. The CDR3 reads CASSQTRVNEQFF. The CDR3 DNA follows: TGTGCCAGCAGCCAGACTAGGGTAAATGAGCAGTTCTTC.

J is TRBJ2-5 and V is TRBV2; tentative D call: TRBD1 (5 bases). From germline, CDR1 is SNHLY and CDR2 FYNNEI. V was trimmed by 2 bases and J by 2 bases, leaving 12 bases between them. This CDR3 has 15 amino acids. The CDR3 nucleotides read TGTGCCAGCAGTGAAATGACAGAACCACAAGAGACCCAGTACTTC. As protein: CASSEMTEPQETQYF.

The chain has TRBV6-1 and TRBJ1-1; D not resolved. V lost 6 bases, J lost 7 bases, and 6 bases lay in between. Germline V lookup: CDR1 MNHNS, CDR2 SASEGT. This CDR3 has 10 residues. CDR3 sequence reads: CASRRIEAFF. CDR3 bases: TGTGCCAGCAGGCGGATTGAAGCTTTCTTT.

Points on this clone: The sample carries other DNA sequences with the same CDR3. The genes are TRBV9 and TRBJ2-5; 7 nucleotides align to TRBD1. Germline CDR1 and CDR2: SGDLS and YYNGEE. The J segment lost 1 base and the V segment lost 3 bases, leaving 12 bases of the junction unmatched. The CDR3 runs 17 residues. This chain's CDR3 is CASSAIGQDTTQETQYF. CDR3 coding DNA: TGTGCCAGCAGCGCCATTGGACAGGACACGACCCAAGAGACCCAGTACTTC.

The chain combines TRBV9 with TRBJ2-7; D is unresolved. Germline lookup yields CDR1 SGDLS and CDR2 YYNGEE. V gave up 0 bases and J gave up 0 bases, with 13 bases separating them. The CDR3 has 16 residues. For the CDR3, the DNA is TGTGCCAGCAGCGTAGGGAATCCCGACAACTCCTACGAGCAGTACTTC. Its translation: CASSVGNPDNSYEQYF.

In its sample, this clone was seen once. This chain links TRBV7-9 with TRBJ1-1; D might be TRBD1 (6 bases). The CDR3 loop spans 17 amino acids. CDR1 is SEHNR, CDR2 FQNEAQ, per germline (reference sequence). The V gene lost 1 base and the J gene lost 1 base, with 16 bases spanning the gap. The CDR3 bases are TGTGCCAGCAGCTTAGGCTCAGGGGCCGGAAAGAACACTGAAGCTTTCTTT. Its protein is CASSLGSGAGKNTEAFF.

In DNA, the CDR3 is TGTGCCAGCAGGGCGGGACAGTCCCCTGAAGCTTTCTTT. This sequence encodes CASRAGQSPEAFF. The chain has TRBV2 and TRBJ1-1, with 7 bases that match TRBD1. Germline loops: CDR1 SNHLY, CDR2 FYNNEI. V lost 6 bases, J lost 6 bases, and 7 bases stayed unmatched. This CDR3 is 13 amino acids long.

The V and J genes are TRBV7-8 and TRBJ1-1; possible D gene TRBD1, 6 bases. Germline-derived CDR1 and CDR2 are SGHVS and FQNEAQ. The CDR3 is made up of 14 amino acids. V shed 3 bases and J shed 0 bases, with 8 bases lying between them. The CDR3 protein is CASSFTGLNTEAFF. The CDR3 DNA sequence: TGTGCCAGCAGCTTTACAGGGCTGAACACTGAAGCTTTCTTT.

The gene calls are TRBV6-1 and TRBJ2-1; 8 bases fit TRBD2. This CDR3 is built from 14 residues. The germline CDR1 and CDR2 sequences are MNHNS and SASEGT. Trimming at V came to 10 bases and at J to 4 bases, leaving 9 bases not matched to a gene. CDR3 nucleotide sequence: TGTGCCACCTGGGCGGGGGGCCGGTACAATGAGCAGTTCTTC. This gives the protein CATWAGGRYNEQFF.

This clone was picked up one time. J is TRBJ1-3 and V is TRBV5-5, with a tentative D call TRBD1 (6 bases). CDR3 length equals 15 residues. Trimming shortened V by 3 bases and J by 2 bases, and 12 bases separated the two germline ends. The germline gives CDR1 SGHKS, CDR2 YYEKEE (reference sequence). Here the CDR3 DNA reads TGTGCCAGCAGCTCCCTAACAGGGACTGGAAACACCATATATTTT. It yields the protein CASSSLTGTGNTIYF.

The rearrangement joins TRBV4-1 to TRBJ1-1, with a tentative D call TRBD1 (5 bases). The germline V and J ends were trimmed by 1 base and 5 bases, with 17 bases remaining between them. The germline V gene has CDR1 MGHRA and CDR2 YSYEKL. The CDR3 length is 16 residues. CDR3 loop: CASSQVVAGRRTEAFF. The CDR3 nucleotides are TGCGCCAGCAGCCAAGTGGTCGCAGGGAGGAGGACTGAAGCTTTCTTT.

This chain connects TRBV9 to TRBJ2-7; the match to TRBD1 covers 8 bases. CDR1 and CDR2 (germline): SGDLS, YYNGEE. The V and J ends lost 3 bases and 0 bases, in that order; junction bases with no gene match: 8. The CDR3 extends over 16 amino acids. The CDR3 DNA is TGTGCCAGCAGCGGCAGTGGACAGGGTCTCTCCTACGAGCAGTACTTC. It translates to CASSGSGQGLSYEQYF.

The chain couples TRBV7-6 to TRBJ1-1; no clear D gene. The CDR3 is 13 amino acids. The germline V gene encodes CDR1 SGHVS and CDR2 FNYEAQ. V was shortened by 5 bases and J by 8 bases, with 15 bases between the two germline ends. The CDR3 region has the DNA TGTGCCAGCAGCCCGGTGCGGGTGGTGGAAGCTTTCTTT. Translation: CASSPVRVVEAFF.